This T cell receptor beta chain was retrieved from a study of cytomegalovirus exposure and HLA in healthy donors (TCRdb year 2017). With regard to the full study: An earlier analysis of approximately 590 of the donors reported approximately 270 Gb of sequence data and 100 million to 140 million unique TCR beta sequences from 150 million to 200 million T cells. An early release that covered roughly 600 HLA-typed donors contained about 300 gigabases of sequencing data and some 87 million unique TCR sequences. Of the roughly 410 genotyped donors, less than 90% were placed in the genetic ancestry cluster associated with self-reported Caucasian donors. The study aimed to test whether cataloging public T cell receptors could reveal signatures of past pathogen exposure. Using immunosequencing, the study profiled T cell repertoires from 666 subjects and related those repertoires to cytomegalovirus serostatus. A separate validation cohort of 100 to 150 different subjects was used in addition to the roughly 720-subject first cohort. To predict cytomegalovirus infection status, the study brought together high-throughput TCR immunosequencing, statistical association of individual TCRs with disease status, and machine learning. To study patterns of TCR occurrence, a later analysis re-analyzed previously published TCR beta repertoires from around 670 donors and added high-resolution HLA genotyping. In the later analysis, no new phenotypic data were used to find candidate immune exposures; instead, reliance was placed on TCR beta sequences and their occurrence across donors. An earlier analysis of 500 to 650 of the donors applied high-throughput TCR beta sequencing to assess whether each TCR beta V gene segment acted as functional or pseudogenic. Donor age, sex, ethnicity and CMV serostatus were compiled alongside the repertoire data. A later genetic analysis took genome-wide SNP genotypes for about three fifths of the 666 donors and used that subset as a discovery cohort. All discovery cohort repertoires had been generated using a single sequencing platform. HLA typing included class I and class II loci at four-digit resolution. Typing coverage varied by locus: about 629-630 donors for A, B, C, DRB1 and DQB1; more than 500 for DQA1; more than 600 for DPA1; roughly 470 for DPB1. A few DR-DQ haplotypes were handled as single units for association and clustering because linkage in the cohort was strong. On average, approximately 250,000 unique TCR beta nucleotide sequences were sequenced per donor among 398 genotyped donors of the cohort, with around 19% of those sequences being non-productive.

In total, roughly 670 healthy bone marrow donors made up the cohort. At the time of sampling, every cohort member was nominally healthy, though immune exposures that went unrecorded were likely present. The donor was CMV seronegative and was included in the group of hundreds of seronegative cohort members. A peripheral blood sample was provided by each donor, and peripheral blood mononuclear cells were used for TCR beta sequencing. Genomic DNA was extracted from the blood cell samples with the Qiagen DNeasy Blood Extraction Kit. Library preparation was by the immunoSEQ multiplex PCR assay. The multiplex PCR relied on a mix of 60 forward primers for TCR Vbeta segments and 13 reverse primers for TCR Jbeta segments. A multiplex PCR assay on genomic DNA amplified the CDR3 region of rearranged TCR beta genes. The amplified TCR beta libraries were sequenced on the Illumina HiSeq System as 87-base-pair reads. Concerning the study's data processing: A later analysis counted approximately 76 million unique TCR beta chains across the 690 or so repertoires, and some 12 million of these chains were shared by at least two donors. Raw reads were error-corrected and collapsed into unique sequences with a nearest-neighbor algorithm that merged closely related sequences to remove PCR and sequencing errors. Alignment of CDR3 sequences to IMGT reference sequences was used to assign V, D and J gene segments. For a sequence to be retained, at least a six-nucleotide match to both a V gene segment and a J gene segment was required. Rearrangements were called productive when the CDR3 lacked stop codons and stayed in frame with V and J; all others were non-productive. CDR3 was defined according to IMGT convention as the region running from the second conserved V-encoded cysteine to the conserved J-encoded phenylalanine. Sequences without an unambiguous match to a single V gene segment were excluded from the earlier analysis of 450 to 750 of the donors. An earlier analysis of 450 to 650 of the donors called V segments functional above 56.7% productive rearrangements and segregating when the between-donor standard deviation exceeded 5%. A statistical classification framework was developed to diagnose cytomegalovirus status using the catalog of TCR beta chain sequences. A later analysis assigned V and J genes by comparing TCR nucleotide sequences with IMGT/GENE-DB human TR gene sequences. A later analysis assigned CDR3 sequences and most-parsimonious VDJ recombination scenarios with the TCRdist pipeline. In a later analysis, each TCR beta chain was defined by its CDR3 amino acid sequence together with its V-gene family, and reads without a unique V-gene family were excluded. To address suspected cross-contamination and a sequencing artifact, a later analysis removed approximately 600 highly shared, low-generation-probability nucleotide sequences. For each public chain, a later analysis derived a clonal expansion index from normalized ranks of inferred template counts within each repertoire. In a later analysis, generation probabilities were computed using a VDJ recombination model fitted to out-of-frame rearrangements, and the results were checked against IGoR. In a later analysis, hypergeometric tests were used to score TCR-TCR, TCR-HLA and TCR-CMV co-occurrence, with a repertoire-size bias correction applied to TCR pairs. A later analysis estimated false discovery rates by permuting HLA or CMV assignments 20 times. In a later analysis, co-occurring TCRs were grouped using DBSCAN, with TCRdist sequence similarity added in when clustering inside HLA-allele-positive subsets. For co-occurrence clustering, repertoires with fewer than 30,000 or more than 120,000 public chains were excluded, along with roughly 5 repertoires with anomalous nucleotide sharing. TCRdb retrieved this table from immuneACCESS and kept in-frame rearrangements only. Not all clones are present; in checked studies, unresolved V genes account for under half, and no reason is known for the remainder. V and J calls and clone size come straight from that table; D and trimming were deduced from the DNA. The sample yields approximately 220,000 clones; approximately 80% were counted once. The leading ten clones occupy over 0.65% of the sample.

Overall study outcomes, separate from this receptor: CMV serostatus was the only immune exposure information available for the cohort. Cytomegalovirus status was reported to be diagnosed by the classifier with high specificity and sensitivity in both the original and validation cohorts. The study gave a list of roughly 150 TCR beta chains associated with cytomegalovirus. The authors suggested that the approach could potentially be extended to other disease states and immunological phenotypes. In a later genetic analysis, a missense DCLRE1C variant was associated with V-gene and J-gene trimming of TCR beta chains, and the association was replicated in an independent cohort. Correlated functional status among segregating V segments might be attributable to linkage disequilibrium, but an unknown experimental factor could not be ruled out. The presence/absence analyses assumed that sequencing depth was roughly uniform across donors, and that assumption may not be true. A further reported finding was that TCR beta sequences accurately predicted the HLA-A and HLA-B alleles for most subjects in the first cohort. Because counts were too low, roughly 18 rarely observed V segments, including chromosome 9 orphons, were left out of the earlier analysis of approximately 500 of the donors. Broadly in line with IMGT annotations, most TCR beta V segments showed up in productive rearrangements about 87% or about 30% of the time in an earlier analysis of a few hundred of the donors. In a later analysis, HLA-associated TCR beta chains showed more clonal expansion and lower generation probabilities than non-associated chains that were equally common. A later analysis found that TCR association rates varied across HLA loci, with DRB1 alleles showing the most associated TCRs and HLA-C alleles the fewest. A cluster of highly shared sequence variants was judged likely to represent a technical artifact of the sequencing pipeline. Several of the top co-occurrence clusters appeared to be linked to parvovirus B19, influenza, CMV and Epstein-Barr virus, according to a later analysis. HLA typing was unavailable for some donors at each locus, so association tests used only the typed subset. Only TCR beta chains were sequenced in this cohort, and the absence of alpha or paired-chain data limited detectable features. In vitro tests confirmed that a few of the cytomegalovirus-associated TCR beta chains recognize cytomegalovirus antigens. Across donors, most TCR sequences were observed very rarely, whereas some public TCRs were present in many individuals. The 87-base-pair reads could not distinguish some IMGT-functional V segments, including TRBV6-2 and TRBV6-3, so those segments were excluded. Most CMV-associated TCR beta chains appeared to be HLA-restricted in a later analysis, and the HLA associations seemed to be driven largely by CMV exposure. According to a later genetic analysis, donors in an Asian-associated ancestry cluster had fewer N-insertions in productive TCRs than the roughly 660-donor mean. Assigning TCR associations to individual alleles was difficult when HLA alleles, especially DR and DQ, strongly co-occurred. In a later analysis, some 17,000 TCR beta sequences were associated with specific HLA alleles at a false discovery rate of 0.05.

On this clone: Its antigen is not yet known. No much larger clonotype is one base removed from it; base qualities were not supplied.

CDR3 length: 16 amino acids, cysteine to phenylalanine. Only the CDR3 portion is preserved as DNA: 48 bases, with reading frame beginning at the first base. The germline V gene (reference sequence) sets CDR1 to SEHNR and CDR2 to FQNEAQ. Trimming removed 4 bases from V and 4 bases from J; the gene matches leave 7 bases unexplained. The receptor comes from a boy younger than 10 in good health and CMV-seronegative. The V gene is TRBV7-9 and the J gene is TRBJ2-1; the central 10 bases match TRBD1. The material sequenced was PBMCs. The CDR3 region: CASSSPGTGEYNEQFF. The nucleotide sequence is TGTGCCAGCAGCTCCCCGGGGACAGGGGAATACAATGAGCAGTTCTTC.